This T cell receptor (beta chain) was recovered during a study of blood T cell repertoires in COVID-19. Overall study: Sources were T cells, B-cell-depleted T cells, or PBMCs; the material itself was cDNA or gDNA.

This CDR3 is 16 amino acids long. V was pared by 5 bases and J by 7 bases, with 14 bases of the junction left unmatched. Looked up from germline, CDR1 is SGHDN and CDR2 is FVKESK. The data were produced by immunoSEQ multiplex PCR, yet TCRdb's version contains in-frame clones alone and is incomplete. The table lists 95,000 to 150,000 clones, around three quarters of them singletons. This receptor was identified in a man aged 40-49 years with active or convalescent COVID-19. The sequenced material came from peripheral blood. The V call is TRBV14, the J call TRBJ2-1; 7 bases are shared with TRBD2. The CDR3 loop reads CASSRGAAGVKNEQFF. The CDR3 DNA follows: TGTGCCAGCAGCAGAGGGGCGGCGGGAGTTAAGAATGAGCAGTTCTTC.